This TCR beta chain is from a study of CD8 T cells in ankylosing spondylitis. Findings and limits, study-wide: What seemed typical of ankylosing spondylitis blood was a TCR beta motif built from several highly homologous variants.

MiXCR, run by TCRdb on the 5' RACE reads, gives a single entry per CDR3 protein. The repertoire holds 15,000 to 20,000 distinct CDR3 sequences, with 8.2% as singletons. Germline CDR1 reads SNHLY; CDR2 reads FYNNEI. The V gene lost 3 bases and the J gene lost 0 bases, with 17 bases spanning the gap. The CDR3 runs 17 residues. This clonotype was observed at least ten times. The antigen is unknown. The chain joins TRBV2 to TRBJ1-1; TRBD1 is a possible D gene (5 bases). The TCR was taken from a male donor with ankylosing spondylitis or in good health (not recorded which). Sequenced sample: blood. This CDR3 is CASSEGETLPLNTEAFF. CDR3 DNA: TGTGCCAGCAGTGAGGGGGAAACCCTTCCACTGAACACTGAAGCTTTCTTT.